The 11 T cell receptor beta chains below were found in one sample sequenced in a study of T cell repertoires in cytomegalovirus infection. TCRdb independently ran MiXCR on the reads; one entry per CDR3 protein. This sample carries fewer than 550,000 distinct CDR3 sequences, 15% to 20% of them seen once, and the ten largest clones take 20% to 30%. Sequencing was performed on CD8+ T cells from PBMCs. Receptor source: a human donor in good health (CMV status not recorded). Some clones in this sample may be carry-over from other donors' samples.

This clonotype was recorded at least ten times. The DNA of the CDR3 is TGTGCCAGCAGCTTAGCCACCCGGCTGGGCTCTGGAAACACCATATATTTT. Its protein is CASSLATRLGSGNTIYF. The rearrangement links TRBV7-2 to TRBJ1-3; D ambiguous. Trimming left V 0 bases short and J 0 bases short, with 12 bases between. This CDR3 has 17 residues. The germline V gene encodes CDR1 SGHTA and CDR2 FQGNSA.

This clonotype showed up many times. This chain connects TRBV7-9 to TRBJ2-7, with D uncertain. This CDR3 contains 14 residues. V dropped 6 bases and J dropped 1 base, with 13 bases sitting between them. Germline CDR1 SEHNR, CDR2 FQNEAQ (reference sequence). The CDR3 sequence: CASRPGGISYEQYF. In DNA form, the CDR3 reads TGTGCCAGCAGGCCCGGTGGGATTTCCTACGAGCAGTACTTC.

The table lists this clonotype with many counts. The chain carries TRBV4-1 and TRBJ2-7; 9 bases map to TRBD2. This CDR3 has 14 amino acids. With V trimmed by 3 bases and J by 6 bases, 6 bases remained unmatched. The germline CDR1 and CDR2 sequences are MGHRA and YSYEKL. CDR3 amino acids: CASSQLGLAAEQYF. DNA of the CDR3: TGCGCCAGCAGCCAGTTGGGACTAGCTGCCGAGCAGTACTTC.

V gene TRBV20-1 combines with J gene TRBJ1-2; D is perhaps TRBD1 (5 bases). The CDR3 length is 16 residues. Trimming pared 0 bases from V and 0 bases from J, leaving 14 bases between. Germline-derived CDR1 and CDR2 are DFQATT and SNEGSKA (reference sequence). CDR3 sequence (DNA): TGCAGTGCTAGAGATCGGCCCCGGACATCTAACTATGGCTACACCTTC. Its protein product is CSARDRPRTSNYGYTF.

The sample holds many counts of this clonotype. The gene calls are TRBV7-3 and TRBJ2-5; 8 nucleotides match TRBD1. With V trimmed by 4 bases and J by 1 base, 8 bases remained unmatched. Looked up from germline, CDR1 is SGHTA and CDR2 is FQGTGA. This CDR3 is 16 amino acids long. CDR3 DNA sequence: TGTGCCAGCAGCTCCAAGCGGACAGGGCCCCAAGAGACCCAGTACTTC. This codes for CASSSKRTGPQETQYF.

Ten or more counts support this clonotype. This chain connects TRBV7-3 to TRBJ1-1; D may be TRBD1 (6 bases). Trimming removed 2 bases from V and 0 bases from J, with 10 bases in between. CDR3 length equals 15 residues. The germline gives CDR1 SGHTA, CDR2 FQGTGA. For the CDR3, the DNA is TGTGCCAGCAGCTTAGCAGGGGCGATGAACACTGAAGCTTTCTTT. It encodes CASSLAGAMNTEAFF.

The CDR3 here is CASSRGIPYNEQFF. CDR3 bases: TGCGCCAGCAGCCGTGGGATTCCTTACAATGAGCAGTTCTTC. J is TRBJ2-1 and V is TRBV10-2; D is uncertain. In germline, CDR1 is WSHSY, CDR2 SAAADI. V lost 6 bases to trimming and J lost 4 bases, with 13 bases between them. This CDR3 has 14 residues.

The CDR3 spells CASSLWGGDEQFF. The CDR3 nucleotides are TGTGCCAGCAGTTTATGGGGCGGAGATGAGCAGTTCTTC. V gene TRBV28 combines with J gene TRBJ2-1; D gene ambiguous. There are 13 residues in the CDR3. The V gene lost 0 bases and the J gene lost 8 bases, with 8 bases spanning the gap. Per germline, CDR1 MDHEN and CDR2 SYDVKM.

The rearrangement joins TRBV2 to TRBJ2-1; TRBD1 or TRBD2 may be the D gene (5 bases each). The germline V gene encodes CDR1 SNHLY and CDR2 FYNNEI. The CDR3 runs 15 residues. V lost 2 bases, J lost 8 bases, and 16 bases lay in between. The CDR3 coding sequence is TGTGCCAGCAGTGAATGGGGCGGGTCGCTATATGAGCAGTTCTTC. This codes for CASSEWGGSLYEQFF.

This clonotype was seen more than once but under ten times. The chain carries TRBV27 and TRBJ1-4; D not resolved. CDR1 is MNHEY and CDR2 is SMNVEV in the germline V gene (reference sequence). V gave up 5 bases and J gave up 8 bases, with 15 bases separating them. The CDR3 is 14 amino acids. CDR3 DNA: TGTGCCAGCAGTCTTACAGTTACGTTAGAAAAACTGTTTTTT. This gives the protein CASSLTVTLEKLFF.

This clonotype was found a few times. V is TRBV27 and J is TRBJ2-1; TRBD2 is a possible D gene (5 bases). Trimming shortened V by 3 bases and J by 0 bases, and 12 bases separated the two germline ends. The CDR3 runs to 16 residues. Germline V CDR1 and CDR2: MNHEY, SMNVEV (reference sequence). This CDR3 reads CASSFGEWSSYNEQFF. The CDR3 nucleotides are TGTGCCAGCAGTTTCGGGGAATGGAGCTCCTACAATGAGCAGTTCTTC.